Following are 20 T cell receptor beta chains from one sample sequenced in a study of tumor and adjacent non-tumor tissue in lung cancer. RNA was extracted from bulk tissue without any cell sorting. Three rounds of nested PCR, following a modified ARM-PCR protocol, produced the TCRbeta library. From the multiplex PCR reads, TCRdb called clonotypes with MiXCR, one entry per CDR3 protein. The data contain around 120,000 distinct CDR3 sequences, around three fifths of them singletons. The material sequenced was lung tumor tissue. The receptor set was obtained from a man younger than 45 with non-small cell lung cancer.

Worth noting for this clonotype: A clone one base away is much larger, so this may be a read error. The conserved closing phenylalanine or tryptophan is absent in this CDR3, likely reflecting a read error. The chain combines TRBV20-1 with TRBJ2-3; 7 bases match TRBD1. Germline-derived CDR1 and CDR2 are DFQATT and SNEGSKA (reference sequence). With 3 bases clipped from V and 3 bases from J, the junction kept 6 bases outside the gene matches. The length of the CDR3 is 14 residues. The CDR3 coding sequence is TGCAGTGCTAGTGACAGGGTTAGGACAGATACGCAGTATTAT. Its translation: CSASDRVRTDTQYY.

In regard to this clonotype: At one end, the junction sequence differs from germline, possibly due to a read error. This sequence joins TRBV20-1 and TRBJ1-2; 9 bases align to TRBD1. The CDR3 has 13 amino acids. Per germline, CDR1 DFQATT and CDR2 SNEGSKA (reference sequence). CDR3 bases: TGCAGTGTTACACATACAGGGGGCCATGGCTACACGTTT. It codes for CSVTHTGGHGYTF.

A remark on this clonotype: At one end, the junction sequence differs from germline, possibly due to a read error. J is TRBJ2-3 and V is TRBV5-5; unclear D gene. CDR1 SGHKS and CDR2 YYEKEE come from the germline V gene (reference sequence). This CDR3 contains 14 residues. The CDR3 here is CASSLDLRADAQYF. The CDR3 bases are TGTGCCAGCAGTTTGGACCTTAGGGCAGATGCGCAGTATTTT.

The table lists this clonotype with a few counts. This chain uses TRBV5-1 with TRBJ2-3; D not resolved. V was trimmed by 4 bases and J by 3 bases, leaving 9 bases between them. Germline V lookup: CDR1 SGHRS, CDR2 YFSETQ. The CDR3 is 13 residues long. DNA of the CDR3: TGCGCCAGCAGCGATCCTAGAACAGATACGCAGTATTTT. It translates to CASSDPRTDTQYF.

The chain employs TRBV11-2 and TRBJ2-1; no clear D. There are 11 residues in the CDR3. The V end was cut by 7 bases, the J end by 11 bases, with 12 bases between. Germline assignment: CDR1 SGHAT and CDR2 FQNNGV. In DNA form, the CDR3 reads TGTGCCAGCAACCCCCGTCATCAGCAGTTCTTC. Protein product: CASNPRHQQFF. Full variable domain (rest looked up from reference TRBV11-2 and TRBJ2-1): EAGVAQSPRYKIIEKRQSVAFWCNPISGHATLYWYQQILGQGPKLLIQFQNNGVVDDSQLPKDRFSAERLKGVDSTLKIQPAKLEDSAVYLCASNPRHQQFFGPGTRLTVL.

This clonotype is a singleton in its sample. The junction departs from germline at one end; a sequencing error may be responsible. The chain's CDR3 is CASSSLGVGVGEQSF. CDR3 DNA: TGTGCCAGCAGTTCACTGGGAGTAGGGGTAGGGGAGCAGTCCTTC. J is TRBJ2-1 and V is TRBV11-3; perhaps D is TRBD1 or TRBD2 (5 bases each). The CDR3 is made up of 15 amino acids. CDR1 is SGHNT, CDR2 YENEEA, per germline.

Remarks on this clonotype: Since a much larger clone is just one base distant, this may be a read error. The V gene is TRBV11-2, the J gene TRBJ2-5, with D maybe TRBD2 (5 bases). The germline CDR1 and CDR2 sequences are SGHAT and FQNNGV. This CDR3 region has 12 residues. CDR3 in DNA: TGTCCCAGCAGCTTAGTAGCGGAGACCCAGTACTTC. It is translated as CPSSLVAETQYF.

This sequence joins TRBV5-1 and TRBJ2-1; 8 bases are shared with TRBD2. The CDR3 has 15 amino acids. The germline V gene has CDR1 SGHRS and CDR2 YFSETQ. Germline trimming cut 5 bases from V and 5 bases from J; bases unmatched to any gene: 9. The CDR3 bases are TGCGCCAGCAGGCTAGGAGCGGGGGTACACAATGAGCAGTTCTTC. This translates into CASRLGAGVHNEQFF.

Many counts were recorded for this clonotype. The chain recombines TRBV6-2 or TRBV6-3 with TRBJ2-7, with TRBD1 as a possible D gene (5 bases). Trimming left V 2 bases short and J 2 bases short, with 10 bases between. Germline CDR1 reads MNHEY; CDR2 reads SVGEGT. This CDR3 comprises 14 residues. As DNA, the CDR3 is TGTGCCAGCAGTTACGGCAGGGCTACCTACGAGCAGTACTTC. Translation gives CASSYGRATYEQYF.

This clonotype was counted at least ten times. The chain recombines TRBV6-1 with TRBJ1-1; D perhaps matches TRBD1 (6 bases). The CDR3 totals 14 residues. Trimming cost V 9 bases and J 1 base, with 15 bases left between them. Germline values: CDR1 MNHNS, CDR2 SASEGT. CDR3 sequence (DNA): TGTGCCAGGACAGTCGACAGGCCGAACACTGAAGCTTTCTTT. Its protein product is CARTVDRPNTEAFF.

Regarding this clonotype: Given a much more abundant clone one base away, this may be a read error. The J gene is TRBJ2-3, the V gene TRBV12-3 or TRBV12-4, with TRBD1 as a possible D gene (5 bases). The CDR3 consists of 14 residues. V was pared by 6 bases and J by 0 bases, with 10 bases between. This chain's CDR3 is CASRGQVSTDTQYF. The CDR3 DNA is TGTGCCAGCAGGGGGCAGGTGAGCACAGATACGCAGTATTTT.

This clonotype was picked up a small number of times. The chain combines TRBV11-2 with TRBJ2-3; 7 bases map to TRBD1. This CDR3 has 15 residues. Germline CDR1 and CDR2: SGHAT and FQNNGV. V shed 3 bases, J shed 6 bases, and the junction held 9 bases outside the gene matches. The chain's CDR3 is CASSLGTVGNDTQYF. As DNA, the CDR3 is TGTGCCAGCAGCTTGGGGACAGTGGGCAATGATACGCAGTATTTT.

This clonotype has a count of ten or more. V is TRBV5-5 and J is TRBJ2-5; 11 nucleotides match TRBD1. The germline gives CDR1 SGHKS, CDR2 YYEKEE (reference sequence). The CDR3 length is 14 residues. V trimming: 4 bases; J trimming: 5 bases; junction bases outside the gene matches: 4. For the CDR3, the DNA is TGTGCCAGCAGCACCGGACAGGGGGCGGAGACCCAGTACTTC. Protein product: CASSTGQGAETQYF.

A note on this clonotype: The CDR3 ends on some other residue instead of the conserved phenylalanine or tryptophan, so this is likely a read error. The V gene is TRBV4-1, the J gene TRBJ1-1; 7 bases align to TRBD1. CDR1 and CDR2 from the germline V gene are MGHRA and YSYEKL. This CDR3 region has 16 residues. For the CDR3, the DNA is TGCGTCAGCAGCCAAGATATCTACAGGGGAGGTACTGAAGCTTTCTCT. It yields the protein CVSSQDIYRGGTEAFS.

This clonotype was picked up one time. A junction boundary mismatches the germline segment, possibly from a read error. Written as DNA, the CDR3 is TGTGCTAGCAGGTGGAACAGGGGTATCTACGAGCAGCACTTC. This sequence encodes CASRWNRGIYEQHF. The chain links TRBV6-2 or TRBV6-3 to TRBJ2-7; TRBD1 matches 7 bases. The CDR3 consists of 14 residues. Per germline, CDR1 MNHEY and CDR2 SVGEGT.

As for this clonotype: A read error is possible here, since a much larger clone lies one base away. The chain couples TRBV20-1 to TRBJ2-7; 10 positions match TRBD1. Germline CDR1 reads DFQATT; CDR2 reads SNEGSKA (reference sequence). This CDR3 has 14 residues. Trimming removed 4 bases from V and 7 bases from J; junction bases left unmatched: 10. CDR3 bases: TGCAGTGCTACCTACCGGGACAGGGGTGAGGAGCAGTACTTC. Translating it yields CSATYRDRGEEQYF.

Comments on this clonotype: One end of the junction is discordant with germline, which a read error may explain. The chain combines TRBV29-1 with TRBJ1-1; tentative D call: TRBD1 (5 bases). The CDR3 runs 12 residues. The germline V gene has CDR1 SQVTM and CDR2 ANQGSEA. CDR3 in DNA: TGCGGCGTTAGGGACGGATACACTGACGCTTTCTTT. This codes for CGVRDGYTDAFF.

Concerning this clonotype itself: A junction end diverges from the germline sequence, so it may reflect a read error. The CDR3: CSARDPRGPPGTQHF. For the CDR3, the DNA is TGCAGTGCTAGAGATCCGCGGGGGCCCCCCGGGACCCAGCACTTC. The gene calls are TRBV20-1 and TRBJ2-5; a weak D match, TRBD2 (7 bases). The CDR3 has 15 amino acids. Germline values: CDR1 DFQATT, CDR2 SNEGSKA (reference sequence).

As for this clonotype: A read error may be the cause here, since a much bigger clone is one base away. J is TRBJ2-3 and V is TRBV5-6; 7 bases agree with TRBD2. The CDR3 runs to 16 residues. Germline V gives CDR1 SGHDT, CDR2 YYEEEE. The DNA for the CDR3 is TGTACCAGCAGTATGGTCGGGCTAGCGGCGGCGGATACGCAGTATTTT. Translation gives CTSSMVGLAAADTQYF.

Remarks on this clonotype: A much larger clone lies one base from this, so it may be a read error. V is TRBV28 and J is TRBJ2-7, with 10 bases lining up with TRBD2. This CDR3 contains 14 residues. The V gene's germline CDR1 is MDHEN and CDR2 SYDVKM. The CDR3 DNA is TGTGCCAACAGTCTAGCGGGAGACCCCTACGAGCAGTACTTC. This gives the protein CANSLAGDPYEQYF.